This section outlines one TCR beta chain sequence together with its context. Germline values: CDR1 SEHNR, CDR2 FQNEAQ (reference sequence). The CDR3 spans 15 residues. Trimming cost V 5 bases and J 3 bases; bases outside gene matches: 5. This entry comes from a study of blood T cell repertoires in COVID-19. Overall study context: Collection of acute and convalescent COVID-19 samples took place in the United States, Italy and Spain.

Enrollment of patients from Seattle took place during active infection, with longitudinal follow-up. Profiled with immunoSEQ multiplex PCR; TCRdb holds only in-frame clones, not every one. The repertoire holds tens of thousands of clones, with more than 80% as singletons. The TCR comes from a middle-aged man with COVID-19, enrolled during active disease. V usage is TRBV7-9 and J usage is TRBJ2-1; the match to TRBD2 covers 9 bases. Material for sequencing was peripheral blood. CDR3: CASSPTSGGYNEQFF. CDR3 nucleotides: TGTGCCAGCAGCCCGACTAGCGGAGGCTACAATGAGCAGTTCTTC.